A selection of T cell receptor beta chains follows, all from one sample in a study of blood T cell repertoires in COVID-19. The method was immunoSEQ multiplex PCR; TCRdb's version includes in-frame clones alone and lacks a portion of them. The sample lists 300,000 or so clones, around 92% occurring once. Sequencing used peripheral blood. Every receptor here comes from a man between 18 and 35 years old who had recovered from COVID-19. Both conserved end residues are trimmed from each CDR3. Each record gives: V gene, CDR3 length, CDR3 protein.

TRBV7-9 | 16 | ASSSSTLVAGSYNEQF
TRBV5-6 | 12 | ASSSTGVGETQY
TRBV10-2 | 12 | ASSVGGRGYEQY
TRBV2 | 13 | ASVPAGRGLYGYT
TRBV4-1 | 14 | ASSRGLAGALDEQF
TRBV5-6 | 12 | ASSLGYRDYEQY
TRBV19 | 12 | ASSMGQGGWEAF
TRBV11-2 | 13 | ASSLGGRAQDTQY
TRBV21-1 | 16 | ASSKAHPFGTGSSEQY
TRBV6-5 | 12 | ASKRTVNTGELF
TRBV5-1 | 13 | ASSPRTGVNTEAF
TRBV18 | 14 | ASSPILTGEGYEQY
TRBV28 | 11 | ASRVGVNYEQY
TRBV2 | 11 | ATPLRRDHGYT
TRBV19 | 13 | ASRTGPGNTGELF
TRBV5-6 | 11 | ASSLLAADTQY
TRBV18 | 13 | ASSPAYRRQETQY
TRBV7-9 | 14 | ASSSPRDRDAYGLY
TRBV19 | 15 | ASRKKTGPSSYNEQF
TRBV30 | 11 | AWSRGANEKLF
TRBV19 | 11 | ASRPQVNTEAF
TRBV6-5 | 11 | ASSRQGWDGYT
TRBV7-9 | 12 | ASSSVLGTDTQY
TRBV18 | 12 | ASSPSAVNTEAF
TRBV6-6 | 13 | ASSQRQGARNEQF
TRBV9 | 14 | ASSGQGMGTNEKLF
TRBV9 | 12 | ASSGTSGRYEQF
TRBV19 | 13 | ASRAQGVDNSPLH
TRBV7-9 | 13 | ASSHDQQRNTEAF
TRBV29-1 | 13 | SAEGTDSSNYGYT
TRBV4-1 | 15 | ASSPGVPLAGLETQY
TRBV5-6 | 13 | ASSSTWAPGNTIY
TRBV12-3/TRBV12-4 | 11 | ASSREKNTEAF
TRBV5-1 | 12 | ASTRQGPYQPQH
TRBV13 | 11 | ASSLDLTGGYT
TRBV6-2/TRBV6-3 | 14 | ASSAGTGVLQETQY
TRBV9 | 16 | ASSVDGGQKRSGNTIY
TRBV20-1 | 13 | SASKPSGDQETQY
TRBV5-5 | 14 | ASNPQAPGEGYGYT
TRBV2 | 13 | ASSTSWAGLYGYT
TRBV6-5 | 13 | ASSYGPGIGNTIY
TRBV3-1/TRBV3-2 | 14 | ASSPRVAGGTYEQY
TRBV15 | 13 | ATRAPGTGWSEAF
TRBV7-2 | 12 | ASSFGRGLLEQY
TRBV9 | 12 | ASSVAGGSTEAF
TRBV2 | 12 | ASPRDRDSYEQY
TRBV11-1 | 13 | ASSYGLAGEHEQY
TRBV6-2/TRBV6-3 | 15 | ASSPQASGGSRNEQF
TRBV27 | 14 | ASSFRQVPMNTEAF
TRBV11-2 | 14 | ASSLGPTSYTGELF
TRBV5-1 | 10 | ASSSPNTEAF
TRBV7-9 | 13 | ASSLNSGTVETQY
TRBV2 | 13 | ASSDVRDRYTEAF